This T cell receptor (beta chain) emerged from a study of cytomegalovirus exposure and HLA in healthy donors. In the study overall: Researchers previously reported finding 90 million to 130 million unique TCR beta sequences from about 179 million T cells.

The PCR had 60 Vbeta and 13 Jbeta primers. Clones were sequenced by immunoSEQ multiplex PCR, and TCRdb holds only the in-frame ones, with some missing. The sample has more than 85,000 clones; around 75% are singletons. This CDR3 has 14 residues. With 4 bases removed from V and 8 bases from J, the gap between germline ends came to 15 bases. Per the germline V gene, CDR1 is MGHDK and CDR2 is SYGVNS. Remarks on this clone: As yet, its antigen is unknown.

General study points: A later analysis found most CMV-associated TCR beta chains apparently HLA-restricted. Confirmation was obtained in vitro that a few CMV-associated chains are specific for CMV antigens. According to the study, approximately 150 TCR beta chains were cytomegalovirus-associated.

This receptor was identified in a middle-aged man in good health and CMV-seronegative. The sequenced material came from PBMCs. This rearrangement joins TRBV25-1 to TRBJ2-1, with a tentative D call TRBD2 (6 bases). CDR3 in amino acids: CASSASRDFYEQFF. The DNA for the CDR3 is TGTGCCAGCAGTGCGTCCCGGGACTTTTATGAGCAGTTCTTC.